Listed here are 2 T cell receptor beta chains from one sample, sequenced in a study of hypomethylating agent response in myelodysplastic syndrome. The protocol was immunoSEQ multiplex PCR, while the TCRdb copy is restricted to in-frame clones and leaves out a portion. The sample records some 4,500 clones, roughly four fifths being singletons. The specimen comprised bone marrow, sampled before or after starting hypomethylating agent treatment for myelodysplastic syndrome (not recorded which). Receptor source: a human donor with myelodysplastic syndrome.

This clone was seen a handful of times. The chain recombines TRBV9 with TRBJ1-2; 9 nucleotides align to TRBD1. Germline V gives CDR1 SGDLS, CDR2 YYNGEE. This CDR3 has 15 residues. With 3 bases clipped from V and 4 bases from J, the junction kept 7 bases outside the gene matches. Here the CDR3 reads CASSGTGTGTYGYTF. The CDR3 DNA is TGTGCCAGCAGCGGCACCGGGACAGGGACCTATGGCTACACCTTC.

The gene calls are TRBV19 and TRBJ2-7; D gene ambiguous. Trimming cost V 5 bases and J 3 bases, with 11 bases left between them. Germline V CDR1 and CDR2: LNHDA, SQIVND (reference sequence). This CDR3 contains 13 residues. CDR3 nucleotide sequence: TGTGCCAGTAGTCGTCAGGTCAGCTACGAGCAGTACTTC. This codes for CASSRQVSYEQYF.